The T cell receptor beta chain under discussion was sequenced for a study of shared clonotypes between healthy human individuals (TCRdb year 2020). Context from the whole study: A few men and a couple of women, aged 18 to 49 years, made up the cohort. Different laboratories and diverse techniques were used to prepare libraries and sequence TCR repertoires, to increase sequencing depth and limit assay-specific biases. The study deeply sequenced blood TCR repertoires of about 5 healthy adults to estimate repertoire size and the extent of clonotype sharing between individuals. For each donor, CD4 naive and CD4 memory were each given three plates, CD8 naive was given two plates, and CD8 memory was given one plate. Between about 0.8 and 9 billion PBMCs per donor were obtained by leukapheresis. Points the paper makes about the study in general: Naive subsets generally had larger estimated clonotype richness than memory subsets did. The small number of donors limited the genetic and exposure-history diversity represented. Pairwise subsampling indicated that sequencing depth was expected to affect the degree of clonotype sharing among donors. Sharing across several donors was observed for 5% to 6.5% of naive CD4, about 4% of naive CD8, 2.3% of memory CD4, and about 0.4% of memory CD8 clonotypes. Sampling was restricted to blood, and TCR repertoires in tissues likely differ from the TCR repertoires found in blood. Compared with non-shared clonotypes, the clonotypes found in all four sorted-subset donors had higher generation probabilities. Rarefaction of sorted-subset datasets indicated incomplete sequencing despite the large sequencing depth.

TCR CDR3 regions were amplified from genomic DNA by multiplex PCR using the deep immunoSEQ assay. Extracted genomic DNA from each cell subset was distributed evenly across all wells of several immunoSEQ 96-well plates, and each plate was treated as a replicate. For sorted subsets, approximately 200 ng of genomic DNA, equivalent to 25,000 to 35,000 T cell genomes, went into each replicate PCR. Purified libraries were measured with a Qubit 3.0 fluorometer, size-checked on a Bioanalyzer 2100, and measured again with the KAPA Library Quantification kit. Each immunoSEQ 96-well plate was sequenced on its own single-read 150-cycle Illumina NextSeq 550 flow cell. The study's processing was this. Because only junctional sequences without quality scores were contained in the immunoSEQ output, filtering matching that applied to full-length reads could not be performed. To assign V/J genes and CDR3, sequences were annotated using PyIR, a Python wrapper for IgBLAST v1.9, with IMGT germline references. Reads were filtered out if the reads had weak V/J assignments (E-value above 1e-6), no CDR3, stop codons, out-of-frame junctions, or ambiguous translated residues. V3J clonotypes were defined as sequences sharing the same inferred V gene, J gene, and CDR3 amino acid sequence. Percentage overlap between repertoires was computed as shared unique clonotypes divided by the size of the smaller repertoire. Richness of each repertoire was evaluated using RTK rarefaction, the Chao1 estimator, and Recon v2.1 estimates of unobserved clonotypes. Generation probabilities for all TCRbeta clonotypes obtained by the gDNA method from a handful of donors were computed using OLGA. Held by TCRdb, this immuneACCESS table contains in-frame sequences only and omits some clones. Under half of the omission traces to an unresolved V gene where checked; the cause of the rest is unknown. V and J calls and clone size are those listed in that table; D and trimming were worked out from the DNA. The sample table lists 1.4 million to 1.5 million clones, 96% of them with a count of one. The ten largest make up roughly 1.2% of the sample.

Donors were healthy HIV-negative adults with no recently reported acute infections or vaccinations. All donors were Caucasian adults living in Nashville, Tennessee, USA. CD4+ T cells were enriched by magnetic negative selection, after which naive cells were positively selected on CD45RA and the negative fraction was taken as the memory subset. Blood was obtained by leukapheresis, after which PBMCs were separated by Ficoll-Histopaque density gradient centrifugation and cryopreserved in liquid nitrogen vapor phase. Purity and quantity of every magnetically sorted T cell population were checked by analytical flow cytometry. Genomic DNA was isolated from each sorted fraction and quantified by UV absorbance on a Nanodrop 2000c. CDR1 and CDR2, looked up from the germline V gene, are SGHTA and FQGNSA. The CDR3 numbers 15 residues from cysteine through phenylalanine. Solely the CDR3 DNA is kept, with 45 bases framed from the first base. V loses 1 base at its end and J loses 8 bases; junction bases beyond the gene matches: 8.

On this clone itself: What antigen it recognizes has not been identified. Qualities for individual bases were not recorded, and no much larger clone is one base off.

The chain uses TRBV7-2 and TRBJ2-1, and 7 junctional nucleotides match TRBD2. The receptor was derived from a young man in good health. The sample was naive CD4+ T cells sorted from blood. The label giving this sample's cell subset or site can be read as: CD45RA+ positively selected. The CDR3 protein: CASSLEGGSGYEQFF. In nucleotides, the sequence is TGTGCCAGCAGCTTAGAGGGCGGGAGCGGCTATGAGCAGTTCTTC.